This section outlines one T cell receptor (beta chain) sequence together with its context. Its target is not known. The CDR3 consists of 15 residues. The V end was cut by 2 bases, the J end by 0 bases, with 8 bases between. Germline-derived CDR1 and CDR2 are WNHNN and SYGVQD (reference sequence). Primers: 52 TRBV forward and 13 TRBJ reverse. This table comes from immunoSEQ multiplex PCR, and its TCRdb copy is limited to in-frame clones, with some not included. The repertoire has about 29,000 clones, roughly 92% of them found once; the top ten carry about 1.6%. The record originates from a study of regulatory T cells. General study points: Hydrophobic residues at CDR3 positions 6 and 7 were enriched in conventional CD4+ T cells of CD3G-deficient patients. Regulatory T cells showed the strongest V-J pair restriction and V/J gene skewing among patient repertoires.

A couple of CD3G-deficient patients had more severe autoimmunity; all had some. Patients aged 2 to 39 years had fewer naive T cells. CD4+ T cells were divided by sorting: CD25-high CD127-low Tregs, CD25-low CD127-high conventional cells. The rearrangement joins TRBV10-1 to TRBJ2-4, with a weak D call TRBD2 (5 bases). Sequencing input: conventional CD4+ T cells sorted from blood. The receptor comes from a young adult with CD3G deficiency. This CDR3 reads CASSEGGLAKNIQYF. In nucleotides, the CDR3 is TGCGCCAGCAGTGAGGGCGGACTAGCCAAAAACATTCAGTACTTC.